This T cell receptor (beta chain) comes out of a study of blood T cell repertoires in COVID-19. Original processing methods: Estimation of nucleated cell counts was performed using reference gene primer amplification. Clones were sequenced by immunoSEQ multiplex PCR, and TCRdb holds only the in-frame ones, with some missing. V and J calls and clone size follow that table, whereas D and trimming were derived from the DNA. The data contain 200,000 to 250,000 clones, about 88% of them singletons. Germline assignment: CDR1 MRHNA and CDR2 SNTAGT. This CDR3 region has 17 residues. The ends lost 0 bases at V and 6 bases at J; junction bases unmatched: 5. The table lists this clone with many counts.

The sequence came from a woman aged 30 to 39 who had recovered from COVID-19. The chain links TRBV6-4 to TRBJ2-2; 12 bases agree with TRBD1. The sequenced sample was PBMCs or T cells enriched from blood (not recorded which). CDR3 amino acids: CASSDSPGQGAPGELFF. CDR3 nucleotides: TGTGCCAGCAGTGACTCCCCGGGACAGGGGGCACCCGGGGAGCTGTTTTTT.